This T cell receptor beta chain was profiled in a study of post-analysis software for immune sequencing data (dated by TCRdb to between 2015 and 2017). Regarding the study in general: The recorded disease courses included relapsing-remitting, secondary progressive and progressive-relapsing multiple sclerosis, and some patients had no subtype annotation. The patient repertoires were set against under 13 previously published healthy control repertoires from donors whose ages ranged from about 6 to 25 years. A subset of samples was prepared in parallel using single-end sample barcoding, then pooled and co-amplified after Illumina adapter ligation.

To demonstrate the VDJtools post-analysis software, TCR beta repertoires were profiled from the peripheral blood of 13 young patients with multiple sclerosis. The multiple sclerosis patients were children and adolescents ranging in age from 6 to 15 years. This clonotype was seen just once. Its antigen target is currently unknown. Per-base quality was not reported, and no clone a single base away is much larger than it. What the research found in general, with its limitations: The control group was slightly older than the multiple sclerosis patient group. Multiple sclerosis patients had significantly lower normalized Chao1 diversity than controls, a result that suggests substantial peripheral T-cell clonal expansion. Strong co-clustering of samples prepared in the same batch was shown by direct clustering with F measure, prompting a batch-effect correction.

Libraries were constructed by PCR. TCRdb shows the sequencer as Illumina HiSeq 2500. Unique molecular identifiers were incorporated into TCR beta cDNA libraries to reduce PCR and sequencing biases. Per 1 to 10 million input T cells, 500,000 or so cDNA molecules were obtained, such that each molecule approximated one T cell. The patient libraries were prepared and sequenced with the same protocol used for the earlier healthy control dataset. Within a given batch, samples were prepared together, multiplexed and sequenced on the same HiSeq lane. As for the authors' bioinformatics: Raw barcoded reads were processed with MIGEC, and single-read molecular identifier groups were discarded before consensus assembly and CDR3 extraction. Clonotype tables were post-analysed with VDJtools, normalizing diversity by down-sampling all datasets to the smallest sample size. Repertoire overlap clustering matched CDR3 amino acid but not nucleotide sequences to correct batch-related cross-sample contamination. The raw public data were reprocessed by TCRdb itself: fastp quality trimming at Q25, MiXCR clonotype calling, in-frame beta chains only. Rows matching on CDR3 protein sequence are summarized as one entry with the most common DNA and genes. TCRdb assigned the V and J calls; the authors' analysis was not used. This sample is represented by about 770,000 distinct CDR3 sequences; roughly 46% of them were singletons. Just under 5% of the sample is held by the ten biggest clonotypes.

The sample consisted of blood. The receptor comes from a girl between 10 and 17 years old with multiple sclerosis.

The DNA is as follows: TGTGCCAGCAGTCTCTCAGCGGGAGGGTGGCGGAATGAGCAGTTCTTC. This encodes CASSLSAGGWRNEQFF. The rearranged segments are TRBV6-5 and TRBJ2-1; 10 of the junction bases match TRBD2. From the cysteine through the phenylalanine, the CDR3 covers 16 amino acids. The only DNA kept is the CDR3, 48 bases in frame from the first base. V has 5 bases trimmed and J has 7 bases trimmed; junction bases matching no gene number 11. CDR1 and CDR2, per the germline V gene, are MNHEY and SVGAGI.